Sequencing of this TCR beta chain was carried out in a study of T cells in localized non-small cell lung cancer. Study-wide findings and caveats: Sequencing was restricted to one tumor region; therefore, heterogeneity remains possible. Patients showing higher blood T cell density tended to see longer overall survival. The highest T cell clonality was in uninvolved adjacent lung, above tumor. Adjacent lung was found to contain a median roughly 60 of the top 100 tumor clones.

As to this clone: Its antigen is unknown.

Clones were sequenced by immunoSEQ multiplex PCR, and TCRdb holds only the in-frame ones, with some missing. The sample carries 20,000 to 25,000 clones, roughly 87% recorded once. The clonotype comes from a male donor aged 60 or over with stage I squamous cell lung carcinoma. The material sequenced was peripheral blood, taken before any cancer treatment.

CDR3 in amino acids: CVIANTGELFF. CDR3 bases: TGTGTAATAGCGAACACCGGGGAGCTGTTTTTT. This chain joins TRBV30 and TRBJ2-2, with D unresolved. The CDR3 extends over 11 amino acids. CDR1 GTSNPN and CDR2 SVGIG come from the germline V gene (reference sequence).